Each of the 8 T cell receptor beta chains below was sequenced from the same sample in a study of graft-versus-host responses after intestinal transplantation (dated by TCRdb to the early 2020s). The library was made by the immunoSEQ multiplex PCR assay. TCRdb's version of the immuneACCESS table is confined to in-frame rearrangements and falls short of the full clone set. An unresolved V gene accounts for under half of the shortfall where checked; the remainder is of unknown origin. This sample is represented by 75,000 to 100,000 clones; more than 70% of them were singletons. The top ten constitute over 1.1% of the sample. The specimen was PBMCs, collected 255 days after intestinal transplant. The receptor source for this set is a human patient who received an intestinal transplant, so some T cells may come from the graft donor.

The V call is TRBV5-1, the J call TRBJ2-3; the D gene is possibly TRBD1 (5 bases). The germline CDR1 and CDR2 sequences are SGHRS and YFSETQ. V was cut by 0 bases and J by 4 bases, with 18 bases left in between. This CDR3 has 17 residues. The DNA of the CDR3 is TGCGCCAGCAGCTTGGCCAATACCAGGGCAGGATCAGATACGCAGTATTTT. Amino acid sequence: CASSLANTRAGSDTQYF.

The rearrangement uses TRBV4-1 and TRBJ2-7; TRBD2 aligns across 11 bases. This CDR3 has 18 residues. V trimming: 4 bases; J trimming: 4 bases; junction bases outside the gene matches: 15. Germline V gives CDR1 MGHRA, CDR2 YSYEKL. The CDR3 loop is CASSPGGLLAGEIYEQYF. CDR3 nucleotides: TGCGCCAGCAGCCCAGGGGGGTTACTAGCGGGGGAAATATACGAGCAGTACTTC.

The V and J genes are TRBV2 and TRBJ2-7; 9 bases line up with TRBD1. V gave up 6 bases and J gave up 4 bases; unmatched junction bases: 7. The CDR3 extends over 14 amino acids. Germline V gene data show CDR1 as SNHLY and CDR2 as FYNNEI. In nucleotides, the CDR3 is TGTGCCAGCAGACCGGGACAGGGCACGTACGAGCAGTACTTC. Amino acids: CASRPGQGTYEQYF.

The V call is TRBV6-5, the J call TRBJ1-2, with unresolved D. Trimming took off 0 bases at V and 7 bases at J, with 6 bases between the two ends. This CDR3 comprises 12 residues. Germline CDR1 and CDR2: MNHEY and SVGAGI. CDR3 DNA sequence: TGTGCCAGCAGTTACTCATGGGGTGGCTACACCTTC. Amino acids: CASSYSWGGYTF.

The chain links TRBV11-2 to TRBJ1-3; D is perhaps TRBD1 (5 bases). The CDR3 is 15 amino acids. Germline V gives CDR1 SGHAT, CDR2 FQNNGV. Trimming removed 2 bases from V and 4 bases from J, with 12 bases in between. CDR3 in DNA: TGTGCCAGCAGCTTACGGCAGGGCTCCGGAAACACCATATATTTT. This translates into CASSLRQGSGNTIYF.

The chain links TRBV27 to TRBJ2-3; 10 bases fit TRBD2. Germline-derived CDR1 and CDR2 are MNHEY and SMNVEV (reference sequence). V lost 8 bases and J lost 3; bases outside the gene matches: 8. The CDR3 contains 15 residues. Here the CDR3 reads CASGTPSGGTDTQYF. As DNA, the CDR3 is TGTGCCAGCGGTACACCTAGCGGGGGAACAGATACGCAGTATTTT.

The chain has TRBV4-1 and TRBJ1-1, with D tentatively TRBD1 (5 bases). Germline assignment: CDR1 MGHRA and CDR2 YSYEKL. The CDR3 covers 13 residues. V gave up 4 bases and J gave up 8 bases, with 14 bases separating them. In DNA, the CDR3 is TGCGCCAGCAGCCGCCTGCTTGGGGGGGAAGCTTTCTTT. This encodes CASSRLLGGEAFF.

The gene calls are TRBV28 and TRBJ2-7, with D tentatively TRBD1 or TRBD2 (6 bases each). In germline, CDR1 is MDHEN, CDR2 SYDVKM. The CDR3 is made up of 14 amino acids. Trimming took 2 bases from V and 4 from J, leaving 12 bases between them. CDR3 protein: CASSLRGRRYEQYF. The CDR3 nucleotides are TGTGCCAGCAGTTTAAGGGGGAGGCGATACGAGCAGTACTTC.